This TCR beta chain was identified during a study of blood T cell repertoires in COVID-19. In the study overall: Samples representing acute and convalescent COVID-19 were sourced from the United States, Italy and Spain. Sample material is recorded as cDNA or gDNA derived from T cells, B-cell-depleted T cells, or PBMCs.

In the study's own analysis: The assay estimated nucleated cells by amplifying reference gene primers. Profiling relied on immunoSEQ multiplex PCR, and the TCRdb table lists in-frame clones only, not all of them. That table furnishes V, J and clone size, whereas the DNA furnished D and trimming. Seen here are about 330,000 clones, about 87% observed once, and the top ten hold approximately 5%. The ends lost 3 bases at V and 8 bases at J; junction bases unmatched: 3. The CDR3 has 13 residues. Germline V gene lookup returns CDR1 MNHEY and CDR2 SMNVEV (reference sequence). What was sequenced was PBMCs or T cells enriched from blood (not recorded which). This TCR came from a woman in her thirties who had recovered from COVID-19. The V and J genes are TRBV27 and TRBJ2-1; TRBD2 aligns across 8 bases. This chain's CDR3 is CASSFSGNDEQFF. CDR3 DNA: TGTGCCAGCAGTTTTAGCGGGAACGATGAGCAGTTCTTC.